This is a list of T cell receptor beta chains from one sample in a study of cytomegalovirus exposure and HLA in healthy donors. TCRdb's table, derived via immunoSEQ multiplex PCR, lists solely in-frame clones and lacks some. The sample includes 130,000 to 150,000 clones, over 60% of them seen just once. Sequencing was performed on PBMCs. The source of these receptors is a woman between 25 and 40 years old in good health and CMV-seronegative. Both conserved end residues are part of each CDR3. Fields, in order: J gene, clone size, V gene, CDR3 protein. Clone size is stated in some rows and not others, as once, few, many or a class when expanded.

j_gene: TRBJ2-3; abundance: .; v_gene: TRBV5-1; CDR3aa: CASSRQGSVDTQYF
j_gene: TRBJ2-5; abundance: .; v_gene: TRBV5-1; CDR3aa: CASSLKDRTSGGAGETQYF
j_gene: TRBJ2-4; abundance: .; v_gene: TRBV5-8; CDR3aa: CASSSLSEAWDIQYF
j_gene: TRBJ2-3; abundance: .; v_gene: TRBV18; CDR3aa: CASSSTAGFTDTQYF
j_gene: TRBJ2-5; abundance: .; v_gene: TRBV5-1; CDR3aa: CASSFGLAGEQETQYF
j_gene: TRBJ1-1; abundance: .; v_gene: TRBV13; CDR3aa: CASRTGGDTEAFF
j_gene: TRBJ2-1; abundance: .; v_gene: TRBV6-1; CDR3aa: CASSEAGQGRNEQFF
j_gene: TRBJ2-5; abundance: .; v_gene: TRBV9; CDR3aa: CASSLSAAGGMETQYF
j_gene: TRBJ2-2; abundance: .; v_gene: TRBV5-8; CDR3aa: CASSPGQLNTGELFF
j_gene: TRBJ2-2; abundance: .; v_gene: TRBV23-1; CDR3aa: CASRRPTRQGLKNTGELFF
j_gene: TRBJ1-3; abundance: .; v_gene: TRBV5-1; CDR3aa: CASSLAAVSGNTIYF
j_gene: TRBJ2-1; abundance: .; v_gene: TRBV2; CDR3aa: CASSDSLGQGAGEQFF
j_gene: TRBJ2-3; abundance: .; v_gene: TRBV27; CDR3aa: CASSLGQGPGPTQYF
j_gene: TRBJ1-1; abundance: .; v_gene: TRBV5-6; CDR3aa: CASSWGGNTEAFF
j_gene: TRBJ2-1; abundance: .; v_gene: TRBV27; CDR3aa: CASSSSRDSGGGDEQFF
j_gene: TRBJ2-7; abundance: .; v_gene: TRBV7-2; CDR3aa: CASSLNYYSYEQYF
j_gene: TRBJ2-4; abundance: few; v_gene: TRBV29-1; CDR3aa: CSVGQNQNIQYF
j_gene: TRBJ1-6; abundance: .; v_gene: TRBV15; CDR3aa: CATSSRTGSYNSPLHF
j_gene: TRBJ2-2; abundance: .; v_gene: TRBV13; CDR3aa: CASSPRQGANTGELFF
j_gene: TRBJ1-2; abundance: .; v_gene: TRBV11-2; CDR3aa: CASSTPSGANYGYTF
j_gene: TRBJ1-1; abundance: few; v_gene: TRBV5-1; CDR3aa: CASSLKGALAEAFF
j_gene: TRBJ1-2; abundance: once; v_gene: TRBV30; CDR3aa: CAWISGVRYTF
j_gene: TRBJ2-1; abundance: .; v_gene: TRBV5-1; CDR3aa: CASSPTSELGNEQFF
j_gene: TRBJ2-5; abundance: .; v_gene: TRBV29-1; CDR3aa: CSVVWGRETQYF
j_gene: TRBJ1-2; abundance: .; v_gene: TRBV4-1; CDR3aa: CASSQGARGYTF
j_gene: TRBJ2-7; abundance: .; v_gene: TRBV30; CDR3aa: CAWSGPRQGLLYEQYF
j_gene: TRBJ2-1; abundance: few; v_gene: TRBV5-1; CDR3aa: CASGEGTRGENEQFF
j_gene: TRBJ2-5; abundance: .; v_gene: TRBV18; CDR3aa: CASSPNWGGQETQYF
j_gene: TRBJ1-3; abundance: .; v_gene: TRBV2; CDR3aa: CASSEFGPGQGSGNTIYF
j_gene: TRBJ2-1; abundance: .; v_gene: TRBV29-1; CDR3aa: CSVRRGNEQFF
j_gene: TRBJ1-4; abundance: .; v_gene: TRBV6-6; CDR3aa: CASSDRAATNEKLFF
j_gene: TRBJ2-6; abundance: .; v_gene: TRBV27; CDR3aa: CASSLGPVGANVLTF
j_gene: TRBJ1-1; abundance: .; v_gene: TRBV4-1; CDR3aa: CASSQEPSLRGTEAFF
j_gene: TRBJ2-5; abundance: few; v_gene: TRBV2; CDR3aa: CASMRKVEQETQYF
j_gene: TRBJ1-4; abundance: .; v_gene: TRBV19; CDR3aa: CASKAGETSPPRKLFF
j_gene: TRBJ2-5; abundance: once; v_gene: TRBV2; CDR3aa: CASSPVRGETQYF
j_gene: TRBJ1-1; abundance: .; v_gene: TRBV7-8; CDR3aa: CASSLVRGHQSF
j_gene: TRBJ1-6; abundance: .; v_gene: TRBV6-1; CDR3aa: CASLPGQYNSPLHF
j_gene: TRBJ2-2; abundance: .; v_gene: TRBV30; CDR3aa: CAWIRQPYTGELFF